The rows below give T cell receptor beta chains drawn from one sample of a study of OX40 agonist ivuxolimab in advanced cancers. The method was immunoSEQ multiplex PCR; TCRdb's version includes in-frame clones alone and lacks a portion of them. The table lists 70,000 to 85,000 clones, nearly 95% of them singletons, with approximately 10% in the top ten. The sequenced sample was CD4+ or CD8+ T cells sorted from blood, obtained in a trial of the OX40 agonist ivuxolimab. Receptors originate from an adult with an advanced solid tumor such as melanoma, head and neck, liver or kidney cancer. CDR3s include the opening cysteine and the closing phenylalanine or tryptophan. A D gene is named only where the DNA matches it firmly. Clone size is given for some rows only: seen once, a few or many times, or a class if the clone is expanded.

>TRBJ2-1|TRBV15|-|-
CATSSGRSYNEQFF
TGTGCCACCAGCAGCGGGAGATCCTACAATGAGCAGTTCTTC
>TRBJ1-4|TRBV13|-|TRBD1
CASSFLGQINEKLFF
TGTGCCAGCAGCTTCCTGGGACAGATTAATGAAAAACTGTTTTTT
>TRBJ2-1|TRBV7-3|once|TRBD2
CASSPTSGSSYNEQFF
TGTGCCAGCAGCCCGACTAGCGGGAGCTCCTACAATGAGCAGTTCTTC
>TRBJ2-7|TRBV5-4|-|TRBD2
CASSFGQGLAYSYEQYF
TGTGCCAGCAGCTTCGGCCAGGGACTAGCGTACTCCTACGAGCAGTACTTC
>TRBJ2-1|TRBV7-8|medium-sized|-
CASSLAYGGNEQFF
TGTGCCAGCAGCTTAGCGTACGGGGGCAATGAGCAGTTCTTC
>TRBJ2-7|TRBV5-6|-|-
CASSPGTETYEQYF
TGTGCCAGCAGCCCCGGGACTGAGACCTACGAGCAGTACTTC
>TRBJ2-7|TRBV30|-|-
CAWGGAVQYF
TGTGCCTGGGGGGGGGCCGTGCAGTACTTC
>TRBJ2-1|TRBV2|-|-
CASSELDGSNEQFF
TGTGCCAGCAGTGAATTGGACGGGTCCAATGAGCAGTTCTTC
>TRBJ1-2|TRBV5-1|-|-
CASSLGDTYYGYTF
TGCGCCAGCAGCTTGGGGGACACCTACTATGGCTACACCTTC
>TRBJ2-7|TRBV9|-|-
CASSVGGGSDEQYF
TGTGCCAGCAGCGTAGGAGGGGGTTCGGACGAGCAGTACTTC
>TRBJ1-2|TRBV9|-|-
CASSKGEGHTF
TGTGCCAGCAGCAAGGGGGAGGGTCACACCTTC
>TRBJ2-7|TRBV4-2|-|TRBD2
CASSRERGALSYEQYF
TGTGCCAGCAGCCGCGAGCGGGGGGCCTTATCCTACGAGCAGTACTTC
>TRBJ1-1|TRBV7-2|-|-
CASSYLTGYTEAFF
TGTGCCAGCAGCTACCTGACAGGCTACACTGAAGCTTTCTTT
>TRBJ1-5|TRBV4-1|-|-
CASSHRDPGNQPQHF
TGCGCCAGCAGCCACCGGGACCCGGGGAATCAGCCCCAGCATTTT
>TRBJ2-1|TRBV4-1|-|-
CASSQDMMRGPSGNEQFF
TGCGCCAGCAGCCAAGATATGATGCGCGGTCCCTCGGGGAATGAGCAGTTCTTC
>TRBJ2-7|TRBV19|-|-
CASSIAWRAYEQYF
TGTGCCAGTAGTATAGCCTGGAGGGCCTACGAGCAGTACTTC
>TRBJ2-7|TRBV5-5|-|-
CASSLEQYF
TGTGCCAGCAGCTTGGAGCAGTACTTC
>TRBJ1-5|TRBV10-3|-|-
CAISESEGLSNQPQHF
TGTGCCATCAGTGAGTCGGAGGGGTTAAGCAATCAGCCCCAGCATTTT
>TRBJ1-2|TRBV7-9|-|TRBD1
CASSPGGQEFNYGYTF
TGTGCCAGCAGCCCAGGGGGACAGGAGTTCAACTATGGCTACACCTTC
>TRBJ1-2|TRBV19|-|-
CASSIIGYYGYTF
TGTGCCAGTAGTATAATCGGGTACTATGGCTACACCTTC
>TRBJ1-2|TRBV7-9|-|-
CASSLVESYGYTF
TGTGCCAGCAGCTTGGTGGAGAGCTATGGCTACACCTTC
>TRBJ2-7|TRBV29-1|-|-
CSVVSGGEQYF
TGCAGCGTAGTTTCCGGAGGCGAGCAGTACTTC
>TRBJ2-1|TRBV7-9|-|TRBD2
CASSLLAGVYNEQFF
TGTGCCAGCAGCCTTCTAGCGGGAGTCTACAATGAGCAGTTCTTC
>TRBJ2-1|TRBV7-9|-|-
CASSLTNEQFF
TGTGCCAGCAGCTTGACTAATGAGCAGTTCTTC
>TRBJ2-7|TRBV7-9|once|TRBD2
CASSPPRQGLGLAGFEQYF
TGTGCCAGCAGCCCTCCGAGACAGGGTTTAGGACTAGCGGGATTCGAGCAGTACTTC
>TRBJ1-1|TRBV15|once|TRBD1
CATSRDGTAMNTEAFF
TGTGCCACCAGCAGAGATGGGACAGCTATGAACACTGAAGCTTTCTTT
>TRBJ2-7|TRBV28|once|-
CASSLGRSYEQYF
TGTGCCAGCAGTTTAGGACGGTCCTACGAGCAGTACTTC
>TRBJ2-2|TRBV7-9|-|TRBD1
CASSLRTGGYTTGELFF
TGTGCCAGCAGCTTAAGGACAGGGGGCTATACCACCGGGGAGCTGTTTTTT
>TRBJ2-7|TRBV7-8|-|-
CASSLLGTAISYEQYF
TGTGCCAGCAGCTTGTTGGGGACTGCCATCTCCTACGAGCAGTACTTC
>TRBJ2-7|TRBV11-2|-|-
CASSLTGHEQYF
TGTGCCAGCAGCTTAACAGGGCACGAGCAGTACTTC
>TRBJ2-7|TRBV7-2|-|-
CASSPSSYEQYF
TGTGCCAGCAGCCCTAGCTCCTACGAGCAGTACTTC
>TRBJ1-3|TRBV9|-|-
CASSGTSGNTIYF
TGTGCCAGCAGCGGTACCTCCGGAAACACCATATATTTT
>TRBJ2-7|TRBV19|-|-
CASSIRGGSYGPEQYF
TGTGCCAGTAGTATTCGGGGAGGTAGTTACGGGCCAGAGCAGTACTTC
>TRBJ1-3|TRBV29-1|-|-
CTLGSSGNTIYF
TGCACTCTCGGAAGCTCTGGAAACACCATATATTTT
>TRBJ2-2|TRBV6-5|once|-
CASSWDSDTGELFF
TGTGCCAGCAGTTGGGACTCTGACACCGGGGAGCTGTTTTTT
>TRBJ1-2|TRBV6-5|-|TRBD1
CASSYDTGGWGYTF
TGTGCCAGCAGTTACGACACAGGGGGCTGGGGCTACACCTTC
>TRBJ1-2|TRBV4-2|-|-
CASSPGGGGNYGYTF
TGTGCCAGCAGCCCGGGGGGCGGGGGGAACTATGGCTACACCTTC
>TRBJ2-5|TRBV19|-|TRBD1
CASSSDRVEETQYF
TGTGCCAGTAGTTCGGACAGGGTGGAAGAGACCCAGTACTTC
>TRBJ2-3|TRBV6-1|-|TRBD2
CASFGLAGTDTQYF
TGTGCCAGCTTCGGACTAGCGGGCACAGATACGCAGTATTTT
>TRBJ2-7|TRBV27|-|-
CASSLGSGTYEQYF
TGTGCCAGCAGTTTAGGGTCAGGAACCTACGAGCAGTACTTC
>TRBJ2-7|TRBV6-1|-|-
CASGRYEQYF
TGTGCCAGCGGCCGCTACGAGCAGTACTTC
>TRBJ2-1|TRBV4-1|-|-
CASSQDLRFVHEQFF
TGCGCCAGCAGCCAAGATCTGAGGTTCGTGCATGAGCAGTTCTTC